A selection of T cell receptor beta chains follows, all from one sample in a study of blood T cell repertoires in COVID-19. Generated by immunoSEQ multiplex PCR, the TCRdb table keeps only in-frame clones and is missing some. Here the sample spans roughly 500,000 clones, 88% being singletons. Sequencing was performed on PBMCs or T cells enriched from blood (not recorded which). These receptors all come from a woman in her sixties who had recovered from COVID-19. Each CDR3 is given with its conserved first and last residue.

v_call	j_call	cdr3_aa
TRBV5-1	TRBJ1-2	CASSPLGVYGYTF
TRBV3-1/TRBV3-2	TRBJ1-1	CATLSTGRTEAFF
TRBV6-5	TRBJ1-2	CASSYSQGESIYGYTF
TRBV18	TRBJ1-1	CASSRVDRTNTEAFF
TRBV24-1	TRBJ1-5	CATSDPGQGGQPQHF
TRBV3-1/TRBV3-2	TRBJ1-6	CASRRRLRGGENSPLHF
TRBV5-1	TRBJ1-2	CASSLVGGQENGYTF
TRBV4-1	TRBJ1-4	CASSLTSMNEKLFF
TRBV10-3	TRBJ1-1	CATRTGSGTEAFF
TRBV2	TRBJ1-1	CASSVQGTEAFF
TRBV10-3	TRBJ1-2	CAINGGQGYTF
TRBV11-3	TRBJ2-2	CASSLAGDTGELFF
TRBV6-5	TRBJ1-3	CASSPDRATGTIYF
TRBV6-5	TRBJ1-3	CASRDRVLGNTIYF
TRBV19	TRBJ1-1	CASSIGTGMGMNTEAFF
TRBV10-3	TRBJ2-7	CAISSGTGAYEQYF
TRBV30	TRBJ1-2	CASPRVGGVYGYTF
TRBV3-1/TRBV3-2	TRBJ2-3	CASSRALPSADTQYF
TRBV19	TRBJ1-5	CASRPLGQPYQPQHF
TRBV5-1	TRBJ2-3	CASSWRSGGAGDTQYF
TRBV10-2	TRBJ1-3	CASSGGWTGGIPAGNTIYF
TRBV14	TRBJ1-6	CASSQARRDKSSTYNSPLHF
TRBV2	TRBJ1-3	CASAGAGSGNTIYF
TRBV5-1	TRBJ1-1	CASSLAVGFGLAEAFF
TRBV4-1	TRBJ2-7	CASSQVGGSSYEQYF
TRBV5-1	TRBJ1-5	CASSAGRGNQPQHF
TRBV28	TRBJ2-2	CASSSPRRDTGELFF
TRBV18	TRBJ2-5	CASSADQETQYF
TRBV27	TRBJ1-1	CASSWRRENTEAFF
TRBV27	TRBJ1-1	CATQRDRGSSEAFF
TRBV28	TRBJ2-3	CASSPLRPGYTDTQYF
TRBV19	TRBJ2-1	CASSPTSGTYNEQFF
TRBV2	TRBJ2-1	CASSPRALKAQFF
TRBV10-3	TRBJ1-2	CAISEPNRRGYGYTF
TRBV5-1	TRBJ2-4	CATPRLAGYLGAKNIQYF
TRBV11-2	TRBJ2-7	CASSSSTGSYEQYF
TRBV27	TRBJ1-6	CASSEGGGGSPLHF
TRBV7-9	TRBJ1-4	CASSLRDSNEKLFF
TRBV3-1/TRBV3-2	TRBJ1-2	CASSQVDSYGYTF
TRBV7-8	TRBJ1-6	CASSFTGADSPLHF
TRBV7-2	TRBJ1-5	CASSPFVAVNQPQHF
TRBV7-2	TRBJ2-6	CASSLRPGVTGANVLTF
TRBV11-2	TRBJ1-2	CASSLYGQIYDGYTF
TRBV7-2	TRBJ2-3	CASSLAGTGADTQYF
TRBV11-2	TRBJ2-7	CASSRSSGVAYEQYF
TRBV5-4	TRBJ1-1	CASNPGGDEAFF
TRBV7-2	TRBJ1-3	CASSLAQASSGNTIYF
TRBV3-1/TRBV3-2	TRBJ1-2	CASSQGELSYGYTF
TRBV10-3	TRBJ2-2	CAIRGSGDISAGELFF
TRBV10-3	TRBJ1-2	CAISESPHREFGYGYTF
TRBV15	TRBJ1-5	CATSRDLGGGSNQPQHF
TRBV30	TRBJ2-5	CAWSVLPGWTQYF
TRBV5-1	TRBJ2-2	CASSSQGRGTGELFF